Listed below are T cell receptor beta chains from one sample, sequenced in a study of cytomegalovirus exposure and HLA in healthy donors. TCRdb's table, derived via immunoSEQ multiplex PCR, lists solely in-frame clones and lacks some. The sample lists 95,000 to 150,000 clones, about three quarters occurring once. The sequencing sample was made of PBMCs. Every receptor here comes from a man aged 25-45 years in good health and CMV-seronegative. Both conserved end residues are part of each CDR3. D genes are given only for firm matches. Clone size, where shown, is once, few, many, or a class for clones that have expanded.

clone_size: .
v_call: TRBV20-1
j_call: TRBJ1-4
d_call: .
cdr3_nt: TGCAGTGCTAAACTGAATGAAAAACTGTTTTTT
cdr3_aa: CSAKLNEKLFF

clone_size: .
v_call: TRBV11-3
j_call: TRBJ1-3
d_call: TRBD1
cdr3_nt: TGTGCCAGCAGCCAAGGACAGGGGGCCTCTGGAAACACCATATATTTT
cdr3_aa: CASSQGQGASGNTIYF

clone_size: .
v_call: TRBV2
j_call: TRBJ1-2
d_call: .
cdr3_nt: TGTGCCAGCAGTGAAAACGGTGACTATGGCTACACCTTC
cdr3_aa: CASSENGDYGYTF

clone_size: .
v_call: TRBV28
j_call: TRBJ1-2
d_call: .
cdr3_nt: TGTGCCAGCAGTGAGACCCTTGGCATTGGGGGCGCCGGCTATGGCTACACCTTC
cdr3_aa: CASSETLGIGGAGYGYTF

clone_size: .
v_call: TRBV28
j_call: TRBJ2-3
d_call: .
cdr3_nt: TGTGCCAGCAGTTCACCCGGGGGGGACAGCTGGGTCACAGATACGCAGTATTTT
cdr3_aa: CASSSPGGDSWVTDTQYF

clone_size: .
v_call: TRBV11-3
j_call: TRBJ2-7
d_call: TRBD1
cdr3_nt: TGTGCCAGCAGCCCGGGACAGGGAATCTACGAGCAGTACTTC
cdr3_aa: CASSPGQGIYEQYF

clone_size: once
v_call: TRBV4-2
j_call: TRBJ2-2
d_call: .
cdr3_nt: TGTGCCAGCAGCCAAGATGGGGCAGCTTCTAACACCGGGGAGCTGTTTTTT
cdr3_aa: CASSQDGAASNTGELFF

clone_size: few
v_call: TRBV5-6
j_call: TRBJ1-5
d_call: .
cdr3_nt: TGTGCCAGCAGCATGCCGGGACTCAATCAGCCCCAGCATTTT
cdr3_aa: CASSMPGLNQPQHF

clone_size: .
v_call: TRBV5-1
j_call: TRBJ1-1
d_call: TRBD1
cdr3_nt: TGCGCCAGTAGACAGGGTGTGAGTAGGGACGAAGCTTTCTTT
cdr3_aa: CASRQGVSRDEAFF

clone_size: .
v_call: TRBV18
j_call: TRBJ2-3
d_call: .
cdr3_nt: TGTGCCAGCTCCCCTACAGTAAGCACAGATACGCAGTATTTT
cdr3_aa: CASSPTVSTDTQYF

clone_size: .
v_call: TRBV2
j_call: TRBJ1-1
d_call: TRBD1
cdr3_nt: TGTGCCAGCAGTGCGACAGGGCCGGTTGAAGCTTTCTTT
cdr3_aa: CASSATGPVEAFF

clone_size: once
v_call: TRBV7-2
j_call: TRBJ2-7
d_call: .
cdr3_nt: TGTGCCAGCAGCATAGATGTTTCGGGGGTCTACGAGCAGTACTTC
cdr3_aa: CASSIDVSGVYEQYF

clone_size: .
v_call: TRBV7-3
j_call: TRBJ2-2
d_call: .
cdr3_nt: TGTGCCAGCCAATACAGGGCTGCGAACACCGGGGAGCTGTTTTTT
cdr3_aa: CASQYRAANTGELFF

clone_size: .
v_call: TRBV6-4
j_call: TRBJ1-1
d_call: TRBD1
cdr3_nt: TGTGCCAGCAGTGATAGGACAGGGGAATCGGAGACTGAAGCTTTCTTT
cdr3_aa: CASSDRTGESETEAFF

clone_size: .
v_call: TRBV9
j_call: TRBJ2-5
d_call: TRBD2
cdr3_nt: TGTGCCAGCAGCACTAGCGGGGGGGCTTTGGGGGAGACCCAGTACTTC
cdr3_aa: CASSTSGGALGETQYF

clone_size: .
v_call: TRBV18
j_call: TRBJ1-5
d_call: .
cdr3_nt: TGTGCCAGCTCCCCAGCTCGGGATCAGCCCCAGCATTTT
cdr3_aa: CASSPARDQPQHF

clone_size: .
v_call: TRBV9
j_call: TRBJ2-2
d_call: .
cdr3_nt: TGTGCCAGCAGCGTAGCTACGATTGGGGGGGCCTCTCCGGAGCTGTTTTTT
cdr3_aa: CASSVATIGGASPELFF

clone_size: .
v_call: TRBV6-5
j_call: TRBJ2-7
d_call: .
cdr3_nt: TGTGCCAGCAGGTCGACAGTCTACGAGCAGTACTTC
cdr3_aa: CASRSTVYEQYF

clone_size: .
v_call: TRBV5-1
j_call: TRBJ2-7
d_call: .
cdr3_nt: TGCGCCAGCAGCTTGGCCGGGGAACCACTCTCCTACGAGCAGTACTTC
cdr3_aa: CASSLAGEPLSYEQYF

clone_size: .
v_call: TRBV7-8
j_call: TRBJ2-3
d_call: TRBD2
cdr3_nt: TGTGCCAGCAGTTGGACTAGCGGGGGGACGGATACGCAGTATTTT
cdr3_aa: CASSWTSGGTDTQYF

clone_size: .
v_call: TRBV27
j_call: TRBJ2-7
d_call: .
cdr3_nt: TGTGCCAGCAGTTTCAACAGCAACCGTGGTGAGCAGTACTTC
cdr3_aa: CASSFNSNRGEQYF

clone_size: .
v_call: TRBV6-5
j_call: TRBJ1-5
d_call: TRBD1
cdr3_nt: TGTGCCAGCAGTCCTACAGGGGGCAGAGCCCAGCATTTT
cdr3_aa: CASSPTGGRAQHF

clone_size: .
v_call: TRBV6-6
j_call: TRBJ1-6
d_call: TRBD1
cdr3_nt: TGTGCCAGCAGTTACCGACAGGGAGATTCACCCCTCCACTTT
cdr3_aa: CASSYRQGDSPLHF

clone_size: .
v_call: TRBV7-2
j_call: TRBJ1-6
d_call: TRBD1
cdr3_nt: TGTGCCAGCAGCTTAGCGACGACAGGGGTAAATTCACCCCTCCACTTT
cdr3_aa: CASSLATTGVNSPLHF

clone_size: .
v_call: TRBV2
j_call: TRBJ2-7
d_call: .
cdr3_nt: TGTGCCAGCAGTGGGACCGGGACTGGAACCTACGAGCAGTACTTC
cdr3_aa: CASSGTGTGTYEQYF

clone_size: .
v_call: TRBV5-4
j_call: TRBJ1-2
d_call: TRBD1
cdr3_nt: TGTGCCAGCAGCGCGGGACAGGCTAACTATGGCTACACCTTC
cdr3_aa: CASSAGQANYGYTF

clone_size: .
v_call: TRBV2
j_call: TRBJ2-2
d_call: .
cdr3_nt: TGTGCCAGCAGTCCTGAGGTACGGGAGCTGTTTTTT
cdr3_aa: CASSPEVRELFF

clone_size: .
v_call: TRBV10-3
j_call: TRBJ2-7
d_call: .
cdr3_nt: TGTGCCGTCAGTCCCGGGGAGCGAAGGAACTACGAGCAGTACTTC
cdr3_aa: CAVSPGERRNYEQYF

clone_size: .
v_call: TRBV5-1
j_call: TRBJ1-1
d_call: .
cdr3_nt: TGCGCCAGCAGCTTAAGGGGCACTGAAGCTTTCTTT
cdr3_aa: CASSLRGTEAFF

clone_size: .
v_call: TRBV30
j_call: TRBJ1-2
d_call: TRBD1
cdr3_nt: TGTGCCTGGGCACAGGGGACGGGGTATGGCTACACCTTC
cdr3_aa: CAWAQGTGYGYTF

clone_size: few
v_call: TRBV7-8
j_call: TRBJ2-1
d_call: TRBD2
cdr3_nt: TGTGCCAGCAGCTTAGCGATCAGCGGGGGGACAAAATACAATGAGCAGTTCTTC
cdr3_aa: CASSLAISGGTKYNEQFF

clone_size: few
v_call: TRBV4-2
j_call: TRBJ1-2
d_call: TRBD1
cdr3_nt: TGTGCCAGCAGCCAAGGTACAGGGGGAGGCTACACCTTC
cdr3_aa: CASSQGTGGGYTF

clone_size: .
v_call: TRBV27
j_call: TRBJ1-5
d_call: TRBD1
cdr3_nt: TGTGCCACCTCGACAGGGGACGGCAATCAGCCCCAGCATTTT
cdr3_aa: CATSTGDGNQPQHF

clone_size: .
v_call: TRBV28
j_call: TRBJ1-5
d_call: .
cdr3_nt: TGTGCCAGCAGTTTGGTTCGGGAGTACAGGTTTCCCCAGCATTTT
cdr3_aa: CASSLVREYRFPQHF

clone_size: .
v_call: TRBV12-5
j_call: TRBJ2-7
d_call: .
cdr3_nt: TGTGCTAGTGGTCCCCCTTCCGGGGGACCATCCTACGAGCAGTACTTC
cdr3_aa: CASGPPSGGPSYEQYF

clone_size: .
v_call: TRBV19
j_call: TRBJ2-3
d_call: TRBD2
cdr3_nt: TGTGCCAGTAGTGGACTAGTGACAGATACGCAGTATTTT
cdr3_aa: CASSGLVTDTQYF

clone_size: .
v_call: TRBV5-6
j_call: TRBJ1-2
d_call: .
cdr3_nt: TGTGCCAGCAGCTTGGCGGTACCCTACGGCTATGGCTACACCTTC
cdr3_aa: CASSLAVPYGYGYTF

clone_size: few
v_call: TRBV10-2
j_call: TRBJ1-6
d_call: TRBD1
cdr3_nt: TGCGCCAGCGAAAGTAGGGGGCAATCACCCCTCCACTTT
cdr3_aa: CASESRGQSPLHF

clone_size: .
v_call: TRBV7-9
j_call: TRBJ1-4
d_call: .
cdr3_nt: TGTGCCAGCAGCCCCTCAACAGGGCCCGGGGAAAAACTGTTTTTT
cdr3_aa: CASSPSTGPGEKLFF

clone_size: .
v_call: TRBV4-1
j_call: TRBJ2-7
d_call: TRBD1
cdr3_nt: TGCGCCAGCAGCCCAGGGGACAGATCCTACGAGCAGTACTTC
cdr3_aa: CASSPGDRSYEQYF

clone_size: .
v_call: TRBV5-1
j_call: TRBJ2-1
d_call: .
cdr3_nt: TGCGCCAGCAGTTTACTAGCTCCGGAGGATGAGCAGTTCTTC
cdr3_aa: CASSLLAPEDEQFF

clone_size: few
v_call: TRBV7-2
j_call: TRBJ2-4
d_call: TRBD2
cdr3_nt: TGTGCCAGCAGGCGCGGGGGGGCCTCAGCCATTCAGTACTTC
cdr3_aa: CASRRGGASAIQYF

clone_size: .
v_call: TRBV15
j_call: TRBJ1-1
d_call: .
cdr3_nt: TGTGCCACCAGCAGAGAATCAGGGTACACTGAAGCTTTCTTT
cdr3_aa: CATSRESGYTEAFF

clone_size: few
v_call: TRBV4-1
j_call: TRBJ1-4
d_call: TRBD1
cdr3_nt: TGCGCCAGCAGCCAAGCACAGGGGTGGGAAAAACTGTTTTTT
cdr3_aa: CASSQAQGWEKLFF

clone_size: .
v_call: TRBV4-3
j_call: TRBJ2-1
d_call: TRBD1
cdr3_nt: TGCGCCAGCAGCCAACCCGGACAGGGCACTGAGCAGTTCTTC
cdr3_aa: CASSQPGQGTEQFF

clone_size: .
v_call: TRBV6-5
j_call: TRBJ2-7
d_call: .
cdr3_nt: TGTGCCAGCAGGGTGGGCCATACAAGCTCCTACGAGCAGTACTTC
cdr3_aa: CASRVGHTSSYEQYF

clone_size: .
v_call: TRBV7-9
j_call: TRBJ2-5
d_call: .
cdr3_nt: TGTGCCAGCAGCCATGGCGTGTGGGCGTACCAAGAGACCCAGTACTTC
cdr3_aa: CASSHGVWAYQETQYF

clone_size: once
v_call: TRBV11-3
j_call: TRBJ2-7
d_call: TRBD2
cdr3_nt: TGTGCCAGCAGCCGTTCGGGGGGCGAGCAGTACTTC
cdr3_aa: CASSRSGGEQYF

clone_size: few
v_call: TRBV4-2
j_call: TRBJ1-4
d_call: .
cdr3_nt: TGTGCCAGCAAGCGGGGTTCCCCTAATGAAAAACTGTTTTTT
cdr3_aa: CASKRGSPNEKLFF

clone_size: .
v_call: TRBV19
j_call: TRBJ1-2
d_call: TRBD1
cdr3_nt: TGTGCCAGTAGACTCGGGCCGGGACAGGGAAACTATGGCTACACCTTC
cdr3_aa: CASRLGPGQGNYGYTF